The TCR beta chain under discussion was sequenced for a study of beta chain features in type 1 diabetes. Germline CDR1 and CDR2: KGHSH and LQKENI. This CDR3 spans 16 amino acids. V shed 1 base and J 5 bases; nucleotides not matched to a gene: 5. Expressed TCRB transcripts were sequenced, since all the RNA that had been isolated was reverse transcribed. Repertoires were generated with immunoSEQ multiplex PCR, while TCRdb's copy carries only in-frame clones and drops some. The sample contains some 150,000 clones, 8% to 13% of which appear only once. The V and J genes are TRBV18 and TRBJ2-2; TRBD1 agrees at 9 bases. This TCR derives from a man between 18 and 29 years old in good health. The sample comprised naive CD4+ T cells from blood. CDR3 nucleotides: TGTGCCAGCTCACCACAGACAGGGGGTCGGACCGGGGAGCTGTTTTTT. Translation: CASSPQTGGRTGELFF.